This TCR beta chain was captured by sequencing in a study of a mutant IDH1 vaccine in newly diagnosed glioma. In the study overall: Patients under treatment included about 60% males and about 38% females and had a mean age of approximately 40 years. Antecedent treatment encompassed radiotherapy, temozolomide, or their combination; the majority received both.

Time point specified: baseline, week 1 (first vaccination visit). The treatment here: pre-vaccination baseline after standard-of-care therapy. Each donor presented with a new WHO grade 3 or 4 astrocytoma that tested IDH1-mutant and showed ATRX loss. The CDR3 has 12 amino acids. Germline-derived CDR1 and CDR2 are SGHRS and YFSETQ. V gave up 5 bases and J gave up 5 bases, with 8 bases separating them. Sequencing used immunoSEQ multiplex PCR; TCRdb keeps in-frame clones, though not all of them. The table shows approximately 52,000 clones, with around 80% occurring only once. The V call is TRBV5-1, the J call TRBJ2-1, with D hard to call. The clonotype was recovered from a middle-aged woman with glioma. The sample consisted of PBMCs, taken from a glioma patient treated with radiotherapy, temozolomide or both. CDR3 sequence reads: CASRVRDNEQFF. The DNA for the CDR3 is TGCGCCAGCAGGGTCCGGGACAATGAGCAGTTCTTC.